The source of this T cell receptor beta chain is a study of blood T cell repertoires in COVID-19. At least ten counts were recorded for this clone. Per the authors' pipeline: From reference gene primer amplification, estimates of nucleated cell counts were derived. Generated by immunoSEQ multiplex PCR, the TCRdb table keeps only in-frame clones and is missing some. For V, J and clone size, that table is used; D and trimming come from the DNA. The sample consists of hundreds of thousands of clones, 83% of them appearing once. There are 18 residues in the CDR3. Participants were aged 18 to 89 years from around 26 US areas. Participants were placed into cohorts based on the clinical history they reported.

The receptor was derived from a woman in her forties who had been exposed to COVID-19. The J gene is TRBJ1-3, the V gene TRBV21-1; the table assigns TRBD1, which was not confirmed against the DNA. TRBV21-1 is recorded as a pseudogene. The specimen sequenced was PBMCs or T cells enriched from blood (not recorded which). DNA of the CDR3: TGTGCCAGCAGCAAAGCGCCTGGGACAGGGAGCATCGGAAACACCATATATTTT. Translating it yields CASSKAPGTGSIGNTIYF.